This paragraph reports one TCR beta chain. As yet, its antigen is unknown. Thyroid surgery took place with no prior treatment in any patient. V lost 4 bases and J lost 9, with 10 bases in between. The CDR3 is 12 amino acids. The germline CDR1 and CDR2 sequences are SEHNR and FQNEAQ (reference sequence). These data are taken from a study of metastatic and nonmetastatic thyroid tumors. Across the study: The comparison covered peripheral blood and tumor or nodule tissue in malignant and benign thyroid patients.

Methods used by the authors: Clinicopathological groups supplied CDR3 differences that were used to build a distant-metastasis classifier for papillary thyroid cancer. From the PCR reads, TCRdb re-called clones with MiXCR. What appears here as the V and J calls and clone size reflects TCRdb's work, not the paper's. This sample has 20,000 to 25,000 clones; 20% to 25% occur once, and the top ten carry roughly an eighth. Broader study findings: In both blood and tumor samples, TCR beta diversity was reported significantly higher for malignant than benign nodules.

Sequenced sample: tumor tissue. The chain joins TRBV7-9 to TRBJ2-1, with TRBD2 as a possible D gene (6 bases). The source is a female donor with papillary thyroid cancer or a benign thyroid nodule (not recorded which). Some clones in this sample may be carry-over from other donors' samples. CDR3 sequence reads: CASSYGRAEQFF. The CDR3 nucleotides read TGTGCCAGCAGCTACGGGAGAGCTGAGCAGTTCTTC.